This T cell receptor beta chain was retrieved from a study of shared clonotypes between healthy human individuals. Study details: Each donor's CD8 memory used one plate, CD8 naive two, each CD4 subset three.

Data came from immunoSEQ multiplex PCR; TCRdb stores just in-frame clones and leaves some out. This sample has nearly 750,000 clones; approximately 77% occur once, and the top ten carry around 1.7%. General study points: Shared clonotypes: roughly 5% naive CD4, around 4% naive CD8, around 2.4% memory CD4, 0.4% memory CD8. The study generally estimated greater richness for naive than memory subsets.

This CDR3 spans 12 amino acids. Germline V gene data show CDR1 as MDHEN and CDR2 as SYDVKM. V dropped 3 bases and J dropped 10 bases, with 12 bases sitting between them. Turning to this clone: Its antigen is unknown.

The source is a woman aged 25 to 39 in good health. The rearrangement joins TRBV28 to TRBJ1-1; D call uncertain. Sequenced material: memory CD4+ T cells sorted from blood. The subset denotes: CD45RA-negative fraction. For the CDR3, the DNA is TGTGCCAGCAGTTTTCCGGCTTTTGGAGCTTTCTTT. This codes for CASSFPAFGAFF.